These T cell receptor beta chains were read from a single sample in a study of blood T cell repertoires in COVID-19. Using immunoSEQ multiplex PCR, the repertoire was profiled, and TCRdb retains in-frame clones only, with some absent. The sample carries approximately 80,000 clones, around 88% recorded once. Sequenced material: peripheral blood. Receptor source: a woman at least 80 years old with acute or convalescent COVID-19. CDR3s include the opening cysteine and the closing phenylalanine or tryptophan. The D gene is left open where the match is weak. Expanded clones get a size class; other rows say once, few or many, or leave the size out.

CDR3 protein	CDR3 DNA	D gene	J gene	V gene	clone size
CAWSELGQGNSGNTIYF	TGTGCCTGGAGTGAGCTGGGACAGGGCAACTCTGGAAACACCATATATTTT	TRBD1	TRBJ1-3	TRBV30	.
CASSVGQGSQPQHF	TGCGCCAGCAGCGTGGGACAGGGAAGTCAGCCCCAGCATTTT	TRBD1	TRBJ1-5	TRBV5-1	.
CSAGGFSGEQYF	TGCAGCGCCGGTGGATTTTCGGGCGAGCAGTACTTC	.	TRBJ2-7	TRBV29-1	.
CASRTPGRGGTEAFF	TGTGCCAGTCGTACCCCAGGGAGGGGTGGCACTGAAGCTTTCTTT	.	TRBJ1-1	TRBV7-2	.
CASSYSRNTEAFF	TGTGCCAGCTCGTACTCCAGGAACACTGAGGCTTTCTTT	.	TRBJ1-1	TRBV12-3/TRBV12-4	.
CASSTAGGRADTQYF	TGTGCCAGCAGCACAGCGGGGGGCAGGGCAGATACGCAGTATTTT	TRBD2	TRBJ2-3	TRBV9	once
CASRVASGISTDTQYF	TGTGCCAGCAGAGTCGCAAGCGGGATAAGCACAGATACGCAGTATTTT	TRBD2	TRBJ2-3	TRBV7-2	few
CASSFFDRGNMDTQYF	TGTGCCAGCAGTTTTTTCGACAGGGGGAATATGGATACGCAGTATTTT	TRBD1	TRBJ2-3	TRBV27	.
CASSLGFWTGVSGEQFF	TGTGCCAGCAGCTTAGGGTTCTGGACAGGGGTGTCAGGTGAGCAGTTCTTC	TRBD1	TRBJ2-1	TRBV7-9	.
CASSASGTYEQYF	TGCGCCAGCAGTGCTAGCGGAACCTACGAGCAGTACTTC	TRBD2	TRBJ2-7	TRBV10-1	few
CASRRTDRGGDTQYF	TGTGCCAGCAGAAGGACTGACAGGGGGGGGGATACGCAGTATTTT	TRBD1	TRBJ2-3	TRBV2	.
CASSLSGRAMTDTQYF	TGTGCCAGTAGTCTTAGCGGGAGGGCCATGACAGATACGCAGTATTTT	TRBD2	TRBJ2-3	TRBV19	.
CASSGARTGSSTF	TGTGCCAGCAGCGGGGCCCGGACAGGGAGTAGCACCTTC	TRBD1	TRBJ1-2	TRBV6-2/TRBV6-3	.
CASSDPGQGKAEAFF	TGTGCCAGCAGTGACCCGGGACAGGGTAAGGCTGAAGCTTTCTTT	TRBD1	TRBJ1-1	TRBV6-1	.
CASRGGKRQTQYF	TGTGCCAGCAGAGGGGGCAAGCGCCAGACCCAGTACTTC	TRBD1	TRBJ2-5	TRBV2	.
CASSLRERTEAFF	TGTGCCAGCAGCTTACGGGAGCGCACTGAAGCTTTCTTT	.	TRBJ1-1	TRBV11-3	.
CASSAGGVAEQFF	TGTGCCAGCAGCGCTGGAGGGGTCGCTGAGCAGTTCTTC	.	TRBJ2-1	TRBV11-3	.
CASRRDRVSYNEQFF	TGTGCCAGCAGGCGCGACAGGGTTTCCTACAATGAGCAGTTCTTC	TRBD1	TRBJ2-1	TRBV6-5	once
CASSVDGRKEGEQFF	TGTGCCAGCAGCGTAGACGGGAGAAAGGAGGGTGAGCAGTTCTTC	.	TRBJ2-1	TRBV9	.
CASSQVDRAWHRETQYF	TGTGCCAGCAGCCAAGTGGATCGGGCCTGGCACAGGGAGACCCAGTACTTC	.	TRBJ2-5	TRBV4-2	.
CASGTGQGNEKLFF	TGTGCCAGCGGAACCGGACAGGGCAATGAAAAACTGTTTTTT	TRBD1	TRBJ1-4	TRBV6-5	.
CASGSAGWDEKLFF	TGTGCCAGCGGGTCGGCAGGGTGGGATGAAAAACTGTTTTTT	.	TRBJ1-4	TRBV6-5	.
CASRLTASTDTQYF	TGTGCCAGCAGGCTGACTGCTAGCACAGATACGCAGTATTTT	.	TRBJ2-3	TRBV3-1/TRBV3-2	.
CASRGTGENNSPLHF	TGTGCCAGCAGAGGAACAGGGGAAAATAATTCACCCCTCCACTTT	TRBD1	TRBJ1-6	TRBV25-1	.
CASSAGYNQPQHF	TGCGCCAGCTCGGCGGGGTACAATCAGCCCCAGCATTTT	.	TRBJ1-5	TRBV5-1	few
CASSPLTGSTDTQYF	TGTGCCAGCTCACCACTAACGGGGAGCACAGATACGCAGTATTTT	.	TRBJ2-3	TRBV18	.
CASTLRGNQPQHF	TGTGCCAGCACCCTAAGAGGCAATCAGCCCCAGCATTTT	.	TRBJ1-5	TRBV12-3/TRBV12-4	.
CVSSQAGTGGQGYTF	TGTGTCAGCAGCCAAGCCGGGACAGGGGGACAAGGCTACACCTTC	TRBD1	TRBJ1-2	TRBV3-1/TRBV3-2	.
CASSFGGNTEAFF	TGTGCCAGCAGCTTCGGGGGGAACACTGAAGCTTTCTTT	.	TRBJ1-1	TRBV11-3	.